What follows describes a single T cell receptor beta chain. Measured with immunoSEQ multiplex PCR; TCRdb has only the in-frame clones, and not every one. The sample includes more than 25,000 clones, 91% seen only once; the top ten take approximately 12%. This entry belongs to a study of control samples from healthy donors and cancer patients. The V segment lost 3 bases and the J segment 5 bases; nucleotides outside the gene matches: 1. CDR3 length: 14 residues. Germline V gene data show CDR1 as MDHEN and CDR2 as SYDVKM. The chain couples TRBV28 to TRBJ1-6, with 7 nucleotides matching TRBD1. The sequence was obtained from a man aged 50 to 59 with lung cancer. Source material: PBMCs. The CDR3 sequence is CASSFDRDNSPLHF. The CDR3 nucleotides read TGTGCCAGCAGTTTCGACAGGGATAATTCACCCCTCCACTTT.